The 32 T cell receptor beta chains listed next were all sequenced from one sample in a study of T-cell reconstitution after alpha-beta-depleted transplantation in children. Preparation of the TCRbeta library used unique molecular identifiers. MiXCR was run by TCRdb on the PCR reads, yielding one entry per CDR3 protein. This sample carries about 420,000 distinct CDR3 sequences, roughly 15% of them seen once, and the ten largest clones take around 30%. Sequenced here: PBMCs, mostly from graft donor cells, sampled 360 days after TCRalphabeta/CD19-depleted stem cell transplant. The receptors originated from a boy younger than two who had a stem cell transplant for Wiskott-Aldrich syndrome, so the T cells may come from the graft donor.

This sequence joins TRBV24-1 and TRBJ2-5, with D unresolved. Germline V gives CDR1 KGHDR, CDR2 SFDVKD. Trimming shortened V by 2 bases and J by 2 bases, and 2 bases separated the two germline ends. The CDR3 totals 12 residues. The chain's CDR3 is CATSDYQETQYF. CDR3 nucleotides: TGTGCCACCAGTGATTATCAAGAGACCCAGTACTTC.

The gene calls are TRBV13 and TRBJ2-3; 13 nucleotides align to TRBD2. V lost 1 base and J lost 0; bases outside the gene matches: 7. Germline loops: CDR1 PRHDT, CDR2 FYEKMQ (reference sequence). The CDR3 length is 19 residues. DNA of the CDR3: TGTGCCAGCAGCTTAGAAGGACTAGCGGGAGCTGTTAGCACAGATACGCAGTATTTT. Protein product: CASSLEGLAGAVSTDTQYF. The variable domain in full, completed from reference TRBV13 and TRBJ2-3, reads AAGVIQSPRHLIKEKRETATLKCYPIPRHDTVYWYQQGPGQDPQFLISFYEKMQSDKGSIPDRFSAQQFSDYHSELNMSSLELGDSALYFCASSLEGLAGAVSTDTQYFGPGTRLTVL.

The chain combines TRBV30 with TRBJ2-3; tentatively, D is TRBD2 (5 bases). The V end was cut by 7 bases, the J end by 6 bases, with 11 bases between. Germline lookup yields CDR1 GTSNPN and CDR2 SVGIG (reference sequence). This CDR3 is 11 amino acids long. In DNA form, the CDR3 reads TGTGCCTCAGAGAGGGCGGATACGCAGTATTTT. Its translation is CASERADTQYF.

This clonotype has more than one count but fewer than ten. V usage is TRBV7-2 and J usage is TRBJ2-1, with D possibly called TRBD1 or TRBD2 (6 bases each). The CDR3 has 16 residues. Germline V CDR1 and CDR2: SGHTA, FQGNSA. Trimming cost V 5 bases and J 12 bases, with 26 bases left between them. CDR3 bases: TGTGCCAGCAGCCCTAGGGGGGTATGGGGCCCCCAGGCGCAGTTCTTC. As protein: CASSPRGVWGPQAQFF.

This clonotype was seen more than once but under ten times. The chain carries TRBV25-1 and TRBJ1-5; a possible D gene is TRBD1 (5 bases). Germline V CDR1 and CDR2: MGHDK, SYGVNS. CDR3 length equals 14 residues. The V end was cut by 3 bases, the J end by 7 bases, with 13 bases between. CDR3 residues: CASSDRQGAQPQHF. The CDR3 bases are TGTGCCAGCAGTGATCGGCAGGGAGCCCAGCCCCAGCATTTT. The full variable domain, rest sourced from reference TRBV25-1 and TRBJ1-5, is EADIYQTPRYLVIGTGKKITLECSQTMGHDKMYWYQQDPGMELHLIHYSYGVNSTEKGDLSSESTVSRIRTEHFPLTLESARPSHTSQYLCASSDRQGAQPQHFGDGTRLSIL.

The chain recombines TRBV24-1 with TRBJ2-3, with TRBD2 identical over 12 bases. The V gene end was trimmed by 4 bases and the J gene end by 1 base; junction bases not matched to a gene: 5. Germline V gene data show CDR1 as KGHDR and CDR2 as SFDVKD. The CDR3 sequence is 17 residues long. This CDR3 is CATSDPSSGRGTDTQYF. The CDR3 DNA follows: TGTGCCACCAGTGACCCCTCTAGCGGGAGGGGCACAGATACGCAGTATTTT.

The chain has TRBV9 and TRBJ2-1, with D possibly TRBD1 on 7 matching bases. V was cut by 0 bases and J by 7 bases, with 14 bases left in between. The CDR3 covers 15 residues. Per the germline V gene, CDR1 is SGDLS and CDR2 is YYNGEE. In DNA, the CDR3 is TGTGCCAGCAGCGTAGCGGGCAGGGGGAGGAATGAGCAGTTCTTC. As protein: CASSVAGRGRNEQFF.

Only a few counts were recorded for this clonotype. J is TRBJ1-1 and V is TRBV29-1; D possibly corresponds to TRBD1 (5 bases). V was trimmed by 3 bases and J by 8 bases, leaving 22 bases between them. The CDR3 extends over 15 amino acids. CDR1 and CDR2 (germline): SQVTM, ANQGSEA. DNA of the CDR3: TGCAGCGTTGAGCGGGGACGGACTCCCAACCGAGAAGCTTTCTTT. Amino acid sequence: CSVERGRTPNREAFF.

This clonotype was seen a handful of times. The V and J genes are TRBV7-9 and TRBJ1-1, with D maybe TRBD1 (5 bases). Trimming stripped 5 bases from V and 9 bases from J, with 19 bases between. CDR1 SEHNR and CDR2 FQNEAQ come from the germline V gene (reference sequence). CDR3 length: 14 amino acids. CDR3 DNA: TGTGCCAGCAGCCGGGTTGTCCGTGGGACGCAAGCTTTCTTT. Protein sequence: CASSRVVRGTQAFF.

A few counts support this clonotype. The chain has TRBV11-2 and TRBJ2-7; 7 positions agree with TRBD2. This CDR3 has 13 residues. The J segment lost 5 bases and the V segment lost 5 bases, leaving 6 bases of the junction unmatched. Germline assignment: CDR1 SGHAT and CDR2 FQNNGV. Here the CDR3 DNA reads TGTGCCAGCAGCCCAGGACTAGACCACGAGCAGTACTTC. Its protein product is CASSPGLDHEQYF.

This clonotype was found a few times. The genes are TRBV28 and TRBJ2-7, with 10 nucleotides matching TRBD2. There are 16 residues in the CDR3. Germline V lookup: CDR1 MDHEN, CDR2 SYDVKM. J was trimmed by 9 bases and V by 6 bases; bases with no gene match: 17. The CDR3 DNA reads as TGTGCCAGCAGGGAAACAGCAGCGGGGGGGCGAACGGGGCAGTACTTC. Translated, it gives CASRETAAGGRTGQYF.

There are a few counts of this clonotype. The chain couples TRBV5-6 to TRBJ2-7; 11 positions match TRBD2. This CDR3 is built from 16 residues. Germline CDR1 SGHDT, CDR2 YYEEEE. J gave up 2 bases and V 0 bases, and 4 bases lay outside the gene matches. The CDR3 bases are TGTGCCAGCAGCTTGGCGGCTAGCGGGAGGACCTACGAGCAGTACTTC. Encoded protein: CASSLAASGRTYEQYF.

This clonotype was counted a few times. The chain recombines TRBV6-2 or TRBV6-3 with TRBJ2-7, with 7 bases lining up with TRBD1. This CDR3 has 22 amino acids. CDR1 and CDR2 from the germline V gene are MNHEY and SVGEGT. V shed 2 bases and J 0 bases; nucleotides not matched to a gene: 25. The CDR3 sequence: CASSYLVLSRFSGTAISYEQYF. The CDR3 DNA reads TGTGCCAGCAGTTACCTTGTTCTTTCGCGGTTTTCCGGGACAGCAATCTCCTACGAGCAGTACTTC.

The chain uses TRBV12-3 or TRBV12-4 and TRBJ2-4; tentative D call: TRBD1 (6 bases). The ends were cut back, 5 bases at V and 6 bases at J, with 14 bases in the middle. The CDR3 loop spans 14 amino acids. The CDR3 protein is CASSPTGYVNIQYF. CDR3 nucleotides: TGTGCCAGCAGTCCGACAGGTTACGTAAACATTCAGTACTTC.

The chain joins TRBV7-8 to TRBJ2-1; perhaps TRBD2 as D (5 bases). The CDR3 totals 12 residues. V dropped 5 bases and J dropped 10 bases, with 12 bases sitting between them. Germline lookup yields CDR1 SGHVS and CDR2 FQNEAQ. The CDR3 sequence: CASSPTTGEQFF. The CDR3 coding sequence is TGTGCCAGCAGCCCGACAACGGGGGAGCAGTTCTTC. Full variable domain (missing parts from reference TRBV7-8 and TRBJ2-1): GAGVSQSPRYKVAKRGQDVALRCDPISGHVSLFWYQQALGQGPEFLTYFQNEAQLDKSGLPSDRFFAERPEGSVSTLKIQRTQQEDSAVYLCASSPTTGEQFFGPGTRLTVL.

J is TRBJ2-7 and V is TRBV4-1; no definite D call. The CDR3 sequence is 15 residues long. Germline loops: CDR1 MGHRA, CDR2 YSYEKL. Trimming shortened V by 4 bases and J by 5 bases, and 18 bases separated the two germline ends. CDR3 sequence reads: CASSRDPTRSHEQYF. CDR3 sequence (DNA): TGCGCCAGCAGCCGAGACCCAACGAGGTCCCACGAGCAGTACTTC.

In this sample, this clonotype turned up a few times. This chain links TRBV28 with TRBJ2-7; D perhaps matches TRBD1 (6 bases). Trimming took 3 bases from V and 9 from J, leaving 12 bases between them. The CDR3 loop spans 12 amino acids. Germline V lookup: CDR1 MDHEN, CDR2 SYDVKM. The CDR3 nucleotides read TGTGCCAGCAGTTTCAGGGGATCAGGGCAGTACTTC. Translated, it gives CASSFRGSGQYF.

This clonotype was seen only a few times. The chain joins TRBV2 to TRBJ2-7, with D perhaps matching TRBD2 (6 bases). CDR3 size: 14 residues. The germline CDR1 and CDR2 sequences are SNHLY and FYNNEI. Trimming pared 3 bases from V and 5 bases from J, leaving 14 bases between. CDR3 sequence: CASSDRDWRNEQYF. The CDR3 DNA reads as TGTGCCAGCAGTGACAGGGACTGGCGGAACGAGCAGTACTTC.

This chain links TRBV15 with TRBJ2-5; TRBD2 is a possible D gene (6 bases). Looked up from germline, CDR1 is LNHNV and CDR2 is YYDKDF (reference sequence). Trimming removed 1 base at V and 4 bases at J, with 13 bases between. The CDR3 is made up of 15 amino acids. CDR3 nucleotides: TGTGCCACCAGCAGAGTTGGAGGGATCGGAGAGACCCAGTACTTC. This gives the protein CATSRVGGIGETQYF.

This chain joins TRBV7-9 and TRBJ1-6; D gene uncertain. The CDR3 has 16 residues. V lost 5 bases and J 0 bases, leaving 11 bases between the germline ends. CDR1 is SEHNR and CDR2 is FQNEAQ in the germline V gene (reference sequence). The CDR3 DNA reads TGTGCCAGCAGCGCAGTTTTTCGCTCCTATAATTCACCCCTCCACTTT. Its translation: CASSAVFRSYNSPLHF. The full variable domain, in which reference TRBV7-9 and TRBJ1-6 provide the parts outside the CDR3, is DTGVSQNPRHKITKRGQNVTFRCDPISEHNRLYWYRQTLGQGPEFLTYFQNEAQLEKSRLLSDRFSAERPKGSFSTLEIQRTEQGDSAMYLCASSAVFRSYNSPLHFGNGTRLTVT.

In this sample, this clonotype turned up a few times. The J gene is TRBJ2-4, the V gene TRBV6-1; 7 positions match TRBD1. The V and J ends lost 3 bases and 2 bases, in that order; junction bases with no gene match: 10. CDR1 MNHNS and CDR2 SASEGT come from the germline V gene. The CDR3 has 17 residues. CDR3 in amino acids: CASSDFRDSLSKNIQYF. As DNA, the CDR3 is TGTGCCAGCAGTGATTTCCGGGACAGCCTTTCCAAAAACATTCAGTACTTC.

The rearrangement uses TRBV9 and TRBJ2-2, with 8 bases matching TRBD1. The CDR3 sequence is 16 residues long. V gave up 3 bases and J gave up 0 bases; unmatched junction bases: 4. The germline V gene has CDR1 SGDLS and CDR2 YYNGEE. CDR3 amino acids: CASSAYRGANTGELFF. The CDR3 DNA reads TGTGCCAGCAGCGCCTACAGGGGGGCGAACACCGGGGAGCTGTTTTTT.

This clonotype was detected many times. The chain combines TRBV5-1 with TRBJ2-2; no clear D. Germline V gene sequence: CDR1 SGHRS, CDR2 YFSETQ. This CDR3 comprises 13 residues. The germline V and J ends were trimmed by 0 bases and 11 bases, with 11 bases remaining between them. CDR3 DNA: TGCGCCAGCAGCTTGGTGACACCTAGAGAGCTGTTTTTT. Translated: CASSLVTPRELFF.

The chain employs TRBV7-8 and TRBJ1-2; D possibly corresponds to TRBD1 (5 bases). Germline loops: CDR1 SGHVS, CDR2 FQNEAQ. The CDR3 contains 15 residues. V shed 6 bases and J shed 5 bases, with 19 bases lying between them. CDR3 bases: TGTGCCAGCAGTTTCGGCATATGGGGGAGGTATGGCTACACCTTC. As protein: CASSFGIWGRYGYTF.

In DNA, the CDR3 is TGTGCCAGCAGTGAGGACTTACCGCAAGCGGATACGCAGTATTTT. It yields the protein CASSEDLPQADTQYF. The V and J genes are TRBV6-1 and TRBJ2-3; D is perhaps TRBD2 (5 bases). Trimming removed 3 bases from V and 6 bases from J, with 16 bases in between. This CDR3 is built from 15 residues. Per germline, CDR1 MNHNS and CDR2 SASEGT.

The J gene is TRBJ2-1, the V gene TRBV5-5, with D tentatively TRBD2 (6 bases). Germline V gene sequence: CDR1 SGHKS, CDR2 YYEKEE (reference sequence). Trimming pared 3 bases from V and 0 bases from J, leaving 13 bases between. The CDR3 contains 16 residues. The CDR3 DNA reads as TGTGCCAGCAGCTACCCAGCGGGTCCCTCCTACAATGAGCAGTTCTTC. This gives the protein CASSYPAGPSYNEQFF.

V is TRBV5-1 and J is TRBJ2-1; the match to TRBD2 covers 12 bases. Germline V gene sequence: CDR1 SGHRS, CDR2 YFSETQ. The CDR3 contains 13 residues. With V trimmed by 8 bases and J by 7 bases, 4 bases remained unmatched. CDR3 protein: CASATSGSNEQFF. The DNA for the CDR3 is TGCGCCAGTGCGACTAGCGGGAGTAATGAGCAGTTCTTC.

The chain uses TRBV5-1 and TRBJ2-3; D might be TRBD1 (6 bases). Trimming took 4 bases from V and 2 from J, leaving 23 bases between them. The CDR3 spans 18 residues. In germline, CDR1 is SGHRS, CDR2 YFSETQ. CDR3 sequence (DNA): TGCGCCAGCAGCCAGCGTAGCCTCAGGGGACCCCACACAGATACGCAGTATTTT. It specifies CASSQRSLRGPHTDTQYF.

The V and J genes are TRBV29-1 and TRBJ1-4; D may be TRBD1 (5 bases). Trimming removed 5 bases at V and 7 bases at J, with 14 bases between. CDR3 length equals 13 residues. Germline-derived CDR1 and CDR2 are SQVTM and ANQGSEA. The CDR3 is CSVLQAWGEKLFF. CDR3 DNA sequence: TGCAGCGTTTTACAGGCCTGGGGTGAAAAACTGTTTTTT.

A few counts support this clonotype. The genes are TRBV4-1 and TRBJ2-1; D gene unclear. The CDR3 runs to 13 residues. Trimming shortened V by 0 bases and J by 8 bases, and 8 bases separated the two germline ends. Germline CDR1 MGHRA, CDR2 YSYEKL. For the CDR3, the DNA is TGCGCCAGCAGCCAAGAACTCGCAGATGAGCAGTTCTTC. The encoded protein is CASSQELADEQFF.

This sequence joins TRBV12-3 or TRBV12-4 and TRBJ2-7, with D uncertain. The CDR3 runs to 11 residues. V was cut by 2 bases and J by 9 bases, with 8 bases left in between. DNA for the CDR3: TGTGCCAGCAGTTTAAAGGAGTTGCAGTACTTC. This sequence encodes CASSLKELQYF.

The chain is built from TRBV5-5 and TRBJ1-2; no clear D. V lost 1 base and J lost 3, with 7 bases in between. The CDR3 sequence is 13 residues long. Germline CDR1 and CDR2: SGHKS and YYEKEE (reference sequence). The CDR3 is CASSLREHYGYTF. CDR3 nucleotide sequence: TGTGCCAGCAGCTTGAGGGAACACTATGGCTACACCTTC.